This TCR beta chain was retrieved from a study of cytomegalovirus exposure and HLA in healthy donors. Study conclusions and caveats: In a later analysis, TCR association rates varied by HLA locus: DRB1 most, HLA-C fewest. TCR beta V- and J-gene trimming, according to a later analysis, was linked to a missense DCLRE1C variant. Sequencing depth across donors, presence/absence analyses assumed, was roughly uniform. Common viral pathogens (according to a later analysis) appeared linked to several of the most significant clusters.

As concerns this clone: The antigen is undetermined.

Primers for the PCR totalled 60 Vbeta and 13 Jbeta. The data were produced by immunoSEQ multiplex PCR, yet TCRdb's version contains in-frame clones alone and is incomplete. The sample lists over 130,000 clones, more than 75% occurring once. The V and J ends lost 2 bases and 9 bases respectively, with 15 bases between them. CDR1 is MDHEN, CDR2 SYDVKM, per germline. The CDR3 runs 14 residues. Sequenced: PBMCs. The clonotype originates from a woman aged 40-49 years in good health and CMV-seropositive. The rearrangement uses TRBV28 and TRBJ2-3, with D possibly matching TRBD1 (6 bases). The CDR3 DNA follows: TGTGCCAGCAGTTTAAGTGAGAGTAGGGGGACGCAGTATTTT. It yields the protein CASSLSESRGTQYF.